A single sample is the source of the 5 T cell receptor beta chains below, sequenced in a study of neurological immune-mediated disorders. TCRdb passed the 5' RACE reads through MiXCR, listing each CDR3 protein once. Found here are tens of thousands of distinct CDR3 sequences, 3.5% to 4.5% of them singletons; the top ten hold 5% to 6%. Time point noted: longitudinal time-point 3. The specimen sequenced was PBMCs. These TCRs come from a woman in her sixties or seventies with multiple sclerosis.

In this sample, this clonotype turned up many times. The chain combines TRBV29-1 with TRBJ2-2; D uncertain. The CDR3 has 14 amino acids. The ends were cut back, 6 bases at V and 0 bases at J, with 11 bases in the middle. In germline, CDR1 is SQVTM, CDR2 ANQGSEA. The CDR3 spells CSVHERANTGELFF. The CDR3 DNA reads TGCAGCGTCCACGAGAGAGCGAACACCGGGGAGCTGTTTTTT.

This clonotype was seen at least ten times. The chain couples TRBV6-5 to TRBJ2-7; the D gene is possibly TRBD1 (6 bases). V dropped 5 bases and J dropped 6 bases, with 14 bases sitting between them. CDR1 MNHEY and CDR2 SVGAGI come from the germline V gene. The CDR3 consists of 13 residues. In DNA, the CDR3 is TGTGCCAGCAGTCATACCGGGACACTCGAGCAGTACTTC. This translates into CASSHTGTLEQYF.

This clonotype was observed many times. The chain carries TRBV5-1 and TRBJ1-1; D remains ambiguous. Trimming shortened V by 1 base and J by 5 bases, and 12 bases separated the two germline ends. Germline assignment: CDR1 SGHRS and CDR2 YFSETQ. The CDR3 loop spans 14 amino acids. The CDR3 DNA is TGCGCCAGCAGCTTGATCTGGGGAGGGACTGAAGCTTTCTTT. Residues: CASSLIWGGTEAFF.

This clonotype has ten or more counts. The CDR3 loop is CASSSLPGQGEEQYF. CDR3 DNA: TGTGCCAGCAGCTCCTTACCGGGACAGGGTGAAGAGCAGTACTTC. The gene calls are TRBV7-8 and TRBJ2-7; TRBD1 matches at 9 bases. The germline CDR1 and CDR2 sequences are SGHVS and FQNEAQ. Unmatched junction bases numbered 11, after V lost 4 bases and J lost 7 bases. The CDR3 loop spans 15 amino acids.

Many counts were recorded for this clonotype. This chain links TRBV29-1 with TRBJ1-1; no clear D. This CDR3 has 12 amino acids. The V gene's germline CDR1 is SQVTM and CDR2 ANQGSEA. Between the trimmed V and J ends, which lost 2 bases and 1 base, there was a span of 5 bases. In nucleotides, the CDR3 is TGCAGCGTTGAAAGACGGAACACTGAAGCTTTCTTT. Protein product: CSVERRNTEAFF.